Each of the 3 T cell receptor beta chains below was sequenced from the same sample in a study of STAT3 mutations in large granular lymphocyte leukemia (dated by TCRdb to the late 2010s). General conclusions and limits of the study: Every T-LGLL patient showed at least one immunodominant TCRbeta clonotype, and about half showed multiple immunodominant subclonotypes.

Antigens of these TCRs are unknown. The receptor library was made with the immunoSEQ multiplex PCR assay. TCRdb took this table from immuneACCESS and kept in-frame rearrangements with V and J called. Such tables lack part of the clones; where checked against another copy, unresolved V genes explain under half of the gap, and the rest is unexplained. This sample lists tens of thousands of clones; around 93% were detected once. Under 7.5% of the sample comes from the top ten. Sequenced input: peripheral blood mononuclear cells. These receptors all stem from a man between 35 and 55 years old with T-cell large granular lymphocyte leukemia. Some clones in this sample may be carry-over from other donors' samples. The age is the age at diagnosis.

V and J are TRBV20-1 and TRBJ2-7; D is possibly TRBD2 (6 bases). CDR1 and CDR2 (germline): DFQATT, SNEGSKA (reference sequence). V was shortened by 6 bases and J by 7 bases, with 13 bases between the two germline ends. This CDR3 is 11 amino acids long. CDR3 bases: TGCAGTGCGGGGCTGGGGGGTGAGCAGTACTTC. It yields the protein CSAGLGGEQYF.

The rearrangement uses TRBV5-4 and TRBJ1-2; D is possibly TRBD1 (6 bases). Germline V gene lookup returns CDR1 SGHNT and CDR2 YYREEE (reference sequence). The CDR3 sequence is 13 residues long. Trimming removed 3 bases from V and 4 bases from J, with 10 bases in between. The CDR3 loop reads CASSWDTGYGYTF. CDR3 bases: TGTGCCAGCAGCTGGGACACGGGCTATGGCTACACCTTC.

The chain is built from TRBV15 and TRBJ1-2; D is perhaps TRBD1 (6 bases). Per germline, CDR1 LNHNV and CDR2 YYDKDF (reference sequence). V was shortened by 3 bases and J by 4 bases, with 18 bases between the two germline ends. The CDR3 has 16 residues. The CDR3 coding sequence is TGTGCCACCAGCAGGGAGACCGGGACATCCTTCTATGGCTACACCTTC. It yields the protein CATSRETGTSFYGYTF.